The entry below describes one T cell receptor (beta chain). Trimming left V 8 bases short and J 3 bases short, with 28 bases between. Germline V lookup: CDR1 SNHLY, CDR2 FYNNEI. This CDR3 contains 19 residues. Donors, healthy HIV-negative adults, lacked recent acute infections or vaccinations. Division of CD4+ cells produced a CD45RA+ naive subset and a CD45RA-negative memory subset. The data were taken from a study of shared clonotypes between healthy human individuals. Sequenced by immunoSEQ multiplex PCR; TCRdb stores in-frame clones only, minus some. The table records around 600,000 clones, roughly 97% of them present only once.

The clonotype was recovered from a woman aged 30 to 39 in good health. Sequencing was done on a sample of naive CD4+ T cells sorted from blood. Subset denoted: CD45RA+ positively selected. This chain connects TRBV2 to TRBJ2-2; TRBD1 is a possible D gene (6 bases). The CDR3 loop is CASLDAVLGRAGDTGELFF. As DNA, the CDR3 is TGTGCCAGCCTCGACGCGGTATTAGGCCGTGCAGGGGACACCGGGGAGCTGTTTTTT.